This TCR beta chain was captured by sequencing in a study of OX40 agonist ivuxolimab in advanced cancers. Study-wide background: At doses from 0.01 to 10 mg/kg, patients were given intravenous ivuxolimab every 2 weeks.

The assay was immunoSEQ multiplex PCR, and TCRdb's table has in-frame clones only and misses some. The top ten clones hold about 1% of a sample with around 71,000 clones, around 83% of them seen once. In the case of this clone: What it binds is unknown.

Study-level points and caveats: Expansion of clones was among the lowest in partial responders at 0.1-3.0 mg/kg. The mean number of expanded clones was higher in CD8+ T cells than in CD4+.

The V gene lost 2 bases and the J gene lost 7 bases, with 11 bases spanning the gap. This CDR3 has 13 amino acids. Germline CDR1 reads KGHSH; CDR2 reads LQKENI. The source was CD4+ or CD8+ T cells sorted from blood, collected in a trial of the OX40 agonist ivuxolimab. This TCR came from an adult with an advanced solid tumor such as melanoma, head and neck, liver or kidney cancer. The chain employs TRBV18 and TRBJ1-2, with a possible D match to TRBD1 (5 bases). The DNA for the CDR3 is TGTGCCAGCTCACCAGGCAGGGAGGCTGGCTACACCTTC. Translating gives CASSPGREAGYTF. Drawing the rest from reference TRBV18 and TRBJ1-2, the complete variable domain is NAGVMQNPRHLVRRRGQEARLRCSPMKGHSHVYWYRQLPEEGLKFMVYLQKENIIDESGMPKERFSAEFPKEGPSILRIQQVVRGDSAAYFCASSPGREAGYTFGSGTRLTVV.